The present T cell receptor beta chain was sequenced within a study of blood T cell repertoires in COVID-19. Using immunoSEQ multiplex PCR, the repertoire was profiled, and TCRdb retains in-frame clones only, with some absent. The sample contains roughly 200,000 clones, under 90% of which appear only once. This clone appeared a few times. V was shortened by 3 bases and J by 6 bases, with 18 bases between the two germline ends. The CDR3 has 14 residues. The V gene's germline CDR1 is GTSNPN and CDR2 SVGIG (reference sequence). J is TRBJ2-7 and V is TRBV30; a possible D gene is TRBD2 (6 bases). The specimen sequenced was PBMCs or T cells enriched from blood (not recorded which). This TCR was sampled from a woman aged 45-65 years who had been exposed to COVID-19. CDR3 region: CAWRTGLTMGEQYF. The CDR3 nucleotides are TGTGCCTGGAGGACGGGACTCACTATGGGCGAGCAGTACTTC.